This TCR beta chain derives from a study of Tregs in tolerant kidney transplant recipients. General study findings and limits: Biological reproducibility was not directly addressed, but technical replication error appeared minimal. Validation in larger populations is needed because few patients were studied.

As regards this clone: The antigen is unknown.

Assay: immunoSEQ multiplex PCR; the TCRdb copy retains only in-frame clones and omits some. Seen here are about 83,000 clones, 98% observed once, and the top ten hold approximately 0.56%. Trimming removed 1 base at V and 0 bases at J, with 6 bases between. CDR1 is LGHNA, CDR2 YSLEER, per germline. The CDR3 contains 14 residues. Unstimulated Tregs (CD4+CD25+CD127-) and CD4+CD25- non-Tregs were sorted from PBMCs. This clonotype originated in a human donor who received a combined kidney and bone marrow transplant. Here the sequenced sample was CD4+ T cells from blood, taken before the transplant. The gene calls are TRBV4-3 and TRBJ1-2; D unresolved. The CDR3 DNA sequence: TGCGCCAGCAGCCAAGGTCAGACTAACTATGGCTACACCTTC. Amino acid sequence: CASSQGQTNYGYTF.